Included here is one T cell receptor beta chain sequence, with context. This receptor's antigen is unknown. Within one base of it there is no much larger clone, and no base qualities were kept. TCRbeta CDR3 regions were amplified from genomic DNA by means of the immunoSEQ Assay, a bias-controlled multiplex PCR. In the original analysis: Within the assay, amplification of reference gene primers was used to estimate how many nucleated cells each sample contained. To quantify the absolute abundance of each unique TCRbeta CDR3 rearrangement, sequence reads were collapsed and filtered. For each sample, productive Simpson clonality was calculated as the square root of Simpson's diversity index across productive rearrangements. TCRdb's version of the immuneACCESS table is confined to in-frame rearrangements and falls short of the full clone set. An unresolved V gene accounts for under half of the shortfall where checked; the remainder is of unknown origin. Clonal size and the V and J genes are those of that table, whereas D and trimming came from the DNA. The table for this sample lists 150,000 to 200,000 clones; more than 85% of them were counted only once. The ten top clones hold under 2.5% of the sample.

This record comes from a study of blood T cell repertoires in COVID-19 (dated by TCRdb to about 2020). Broadly, across the study: Samples covering the acute and convalescent phases of COVID-19 were provided by collaborators in the United States, Italy and Spain. The material from the prospective study consisted of cDNA or gDNA derived from T cells, B-cell-depleted T cells, or PBMCs. Deeply sampled blood TCRbeta repertoires from subjects exposed to, actively infected with, or recovered from COVID-19 were included in the dataset. The repertoires were released in a freely available public database intended as a resource for research on the immune response to SARS-CoV-2. Samples were obtained from the ongoing ImmuneRACE study (first 160 participants) and from 1,000 to 1,500 subjects provided by 6 global collaborators. Nearly every sample came with metadata listing a de-identified subject ID, COVID-19 status, age in years and sex. Where available, HLA class I and class II types were taken from metadata supplied by the sample provider and were not determined by assay-based typing.

Whole blood was collected in K2EDTA tubes by collaborating institutions according to the institutions' own protocols. Collaborator samples were shipped for TCRbeta analysis as frozen whole blood, isolated PBMCs, or DNA extracted from either sample type. On the study overall, not on this receptor specifically: The amount of clinical and demographic metadata varied by source and participant and was provided uncurated.

Material: peripheral blood. This clonotype was sampled from a man aged 65 to 79 with active or convalescent COVID-19.

CDR3 protein: CASSLRQGIPYGYTF. The nucleotide sequence is TGTGCCAGCAGCTTAAGACAGGGAATCCCCTATGGCTACACCTTC. The chain is assembled from TRBV7-2 and TRBJ1-2, with TRBD1 matching 7 junction bases. For CDR1 and CDR2, the germline V gene lists SGHTA and FQGNSA. The CDR3 numbers 15 residues from cysteine through phenylalanine. The entry retains the CDR3 DNA only, 45 bases that are in frame from base 1. Trimmed from V: 2 bases; trimmed from J: 4 bases; junction bases lacking a gene match: 7.